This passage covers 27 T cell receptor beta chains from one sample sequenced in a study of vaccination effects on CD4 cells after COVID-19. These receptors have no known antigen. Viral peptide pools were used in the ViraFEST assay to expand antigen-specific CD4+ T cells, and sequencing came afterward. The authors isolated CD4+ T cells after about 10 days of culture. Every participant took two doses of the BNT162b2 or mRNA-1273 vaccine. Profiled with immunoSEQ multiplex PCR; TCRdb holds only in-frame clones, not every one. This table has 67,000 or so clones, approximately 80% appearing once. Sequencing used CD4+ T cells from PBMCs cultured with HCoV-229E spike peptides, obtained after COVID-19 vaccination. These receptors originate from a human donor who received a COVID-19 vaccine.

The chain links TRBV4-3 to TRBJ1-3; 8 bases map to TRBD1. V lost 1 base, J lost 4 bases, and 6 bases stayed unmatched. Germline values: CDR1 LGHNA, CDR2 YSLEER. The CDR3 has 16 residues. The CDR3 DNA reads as TGCGCCAGCAGCCAAGGACAGGGGCGGGGAGGAAACACCATATATTTT. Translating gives CASSQGQGRGGNTIYF.

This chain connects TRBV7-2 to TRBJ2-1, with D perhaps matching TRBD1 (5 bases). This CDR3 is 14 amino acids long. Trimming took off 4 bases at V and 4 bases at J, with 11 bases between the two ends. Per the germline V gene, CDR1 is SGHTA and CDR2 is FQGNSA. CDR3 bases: TGTGCCAGCAGCTCGGCGACAGTATACAATGAGCAGTTCTTC. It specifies CASSSATVYNEQFF.

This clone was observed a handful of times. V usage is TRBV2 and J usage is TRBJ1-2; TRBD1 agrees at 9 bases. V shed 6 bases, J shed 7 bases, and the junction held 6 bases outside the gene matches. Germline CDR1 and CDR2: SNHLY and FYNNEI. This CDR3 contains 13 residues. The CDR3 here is CASRDRGLGGYTF. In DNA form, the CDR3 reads TGTGCCAGCAGGGACAGGGGTTTAGGTGGCTACACCTTC. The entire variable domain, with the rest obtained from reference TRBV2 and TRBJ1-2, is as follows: EPEVTQTPSHQVTQMGQEVILRCVPISNHLYFYWYRQILGQKVEFLVSFYNNEISEKSEIFDDQFSVERPDGSNFTLKIRSTKLEDSAMYFCASRDRGLGGYTFGSGTRLTVV.

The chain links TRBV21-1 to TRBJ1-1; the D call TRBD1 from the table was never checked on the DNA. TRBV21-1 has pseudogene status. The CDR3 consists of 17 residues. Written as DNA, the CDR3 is TGTGCCAGCAGCAAAGACGCCGCAGGGGACCTGAACACTGAAGCTTTCTTT. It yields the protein CASSKDAAGDLNTEAFF.

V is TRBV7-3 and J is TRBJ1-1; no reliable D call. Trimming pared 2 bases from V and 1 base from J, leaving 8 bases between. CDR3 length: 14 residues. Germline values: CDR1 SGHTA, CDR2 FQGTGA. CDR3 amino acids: CASSLGSPNTEAFF. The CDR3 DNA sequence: TGTGCCAGCAGCTTAGGTAGCCCGAACACTGAAGCTTTCTTT.

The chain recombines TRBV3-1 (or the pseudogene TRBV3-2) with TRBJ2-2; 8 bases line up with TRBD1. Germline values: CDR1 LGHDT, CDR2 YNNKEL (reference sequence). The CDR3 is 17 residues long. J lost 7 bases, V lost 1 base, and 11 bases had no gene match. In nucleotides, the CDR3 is TGTGCCAGCAGCCAAGTTTTTCACAGGGGGTTTCACGGGGAGCTGTTTTTT. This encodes CASSQVFHRGFHGELFF.

The CDR3 nucleotides read TGTGCTAGTGGTACCGGACAGATGAACAATGAGCAGTTCTTC. This encodes CASGTGQMNNEQFF. This chain uses TRBV12-5 with TRBJ2-1; D is possibly TRBD1 (6 bases). V lost 5 bases, J lost 5 bases, and 13 bases lay in between. CDR1 and CDR2 from the germline V gene are LGHNT and FRNRAP. This CDR3 contains 14 residues.

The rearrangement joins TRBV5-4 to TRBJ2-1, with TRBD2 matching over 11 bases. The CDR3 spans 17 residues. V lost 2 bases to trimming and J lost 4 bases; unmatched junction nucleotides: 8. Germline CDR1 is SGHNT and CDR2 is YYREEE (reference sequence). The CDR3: CASSFGSGGAVYNEQFF. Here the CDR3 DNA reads TGTGCCAGCAGCTTCGGTAGCGGGGGGGCGGTTTACAATGAGCAGTTCTTC.

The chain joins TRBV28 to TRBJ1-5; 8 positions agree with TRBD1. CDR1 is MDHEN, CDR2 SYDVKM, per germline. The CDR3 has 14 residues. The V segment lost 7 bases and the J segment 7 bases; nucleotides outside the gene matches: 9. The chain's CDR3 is CASTRRGRQQPQHF. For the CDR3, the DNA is TGTGCCAGCACTCGCAGGGGGCGGCAACAGCCCCAGCATTTT.

The CDR3 nucleotides read TGTGCCATCAGTGAGTCCTACGGACAATACGAGCAGTACGTC. This encodes CAISESYGQYEQYV. The V gene is TRBV10-3, the J gene TRBJ2-7, with D perhaps TRBD1 (5 bases). This CDR3 has 14 amino acids. In germline, CDR1 is ENHRY, CDR2 SYGVKD. Trimming took off 0 bases at V and 4 bases at J, with 10 bases between the two ends.

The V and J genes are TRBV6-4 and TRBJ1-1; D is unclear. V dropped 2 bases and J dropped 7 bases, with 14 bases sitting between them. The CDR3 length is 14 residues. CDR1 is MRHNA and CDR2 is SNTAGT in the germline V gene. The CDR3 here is CASSDAPPNGEAFF. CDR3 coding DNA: TGTGCCAGCAGTGACGCACCCCCTAATGGTGAAGCTTTCTTT.

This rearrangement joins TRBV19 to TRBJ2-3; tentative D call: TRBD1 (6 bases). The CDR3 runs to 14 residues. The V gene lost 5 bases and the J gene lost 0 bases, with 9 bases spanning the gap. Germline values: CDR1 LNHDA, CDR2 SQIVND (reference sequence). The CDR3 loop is CASSVRGSTDTQYF. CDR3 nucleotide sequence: TGTGCCAGTAGTGTCAGGGGCAGCACAGATACGCAGTATTTT.

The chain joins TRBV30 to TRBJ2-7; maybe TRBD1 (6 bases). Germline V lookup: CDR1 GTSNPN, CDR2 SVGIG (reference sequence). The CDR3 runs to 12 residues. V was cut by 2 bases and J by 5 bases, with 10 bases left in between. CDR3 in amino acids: CAWSLTGHEQYV. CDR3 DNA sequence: TGTGCCTGGAGTCTCACAGGGCACGAGCAGTACGTC.

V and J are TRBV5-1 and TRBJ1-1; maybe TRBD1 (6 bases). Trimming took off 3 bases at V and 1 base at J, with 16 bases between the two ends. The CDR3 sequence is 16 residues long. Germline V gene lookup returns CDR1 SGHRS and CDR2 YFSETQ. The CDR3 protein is CASSSSGTRGNTEAFF. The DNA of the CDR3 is TGCGCCAGCAGCTCCTCCGGGACACGGGGGAACACTGAAGCTTTCTTT.

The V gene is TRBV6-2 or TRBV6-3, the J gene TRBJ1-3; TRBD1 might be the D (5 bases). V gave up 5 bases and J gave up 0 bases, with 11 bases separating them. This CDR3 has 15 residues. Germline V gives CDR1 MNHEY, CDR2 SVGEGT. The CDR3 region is CASSRDGNSGNTIYF. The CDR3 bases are TGTGCCAGCAGTCGGGACGGAAACTCTGGAAACACCATATATTTT.

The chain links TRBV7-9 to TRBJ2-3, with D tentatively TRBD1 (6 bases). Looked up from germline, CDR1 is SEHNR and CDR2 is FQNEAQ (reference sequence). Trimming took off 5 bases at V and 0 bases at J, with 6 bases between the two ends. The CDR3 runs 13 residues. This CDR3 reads CASSDRSTDTQYF. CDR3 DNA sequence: TGTGCCAGCAGCGACAGGAGCACAGATACGCAGTATTTT.

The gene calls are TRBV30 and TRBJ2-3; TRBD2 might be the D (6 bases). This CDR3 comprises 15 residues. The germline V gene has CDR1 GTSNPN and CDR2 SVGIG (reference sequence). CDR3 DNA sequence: TGTGCTGTCCTTAGGTCGCGGGAACCCACAGATACGCAGTATTTT. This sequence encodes CAVLRSREPTDTQYF.

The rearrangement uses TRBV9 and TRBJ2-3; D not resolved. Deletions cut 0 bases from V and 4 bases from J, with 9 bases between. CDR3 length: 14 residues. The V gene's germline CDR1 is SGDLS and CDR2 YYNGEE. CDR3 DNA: TGTGCCAGCAGCGTAGAATTAGTTTCAGATACGCAGTATTTT. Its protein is CASSVELVSDTQYF.

DNA for the CDR3: TGCGCCAGCAGTCCGAGCTACAGGGGCGGCGAGCAGTACGTC. This codes for CASSPSYRGGEQYV. The chain carries TRBV10-2 and TRBJ2-7, with 7 bases matching TRBD1. Germline values: CDR1 WSHSY, CDR2 SAAADI. This CDR3 has 14 amino acids. With 5 bases clipped from V and 6 bases from J, the junction kept 10 bases outside the gene matches.

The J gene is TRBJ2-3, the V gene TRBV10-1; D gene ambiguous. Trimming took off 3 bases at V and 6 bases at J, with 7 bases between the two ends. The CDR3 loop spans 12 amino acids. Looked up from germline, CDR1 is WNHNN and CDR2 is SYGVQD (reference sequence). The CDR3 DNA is TGCGCCAGCAGTGACCCACAGGATACGCAGTATTTT. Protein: CASSDPQDTQYF.

The DNA of the CDR3 is TGCGCCAGCACCGAGGGGGGAAATTCACCCCTCCACTTT. Translated: CASTEGGNSPLHF. The chain carries TRBV10-2 and TRBJ1-6; possible D gene TRBD1, 6 bases. Germline CDR1 reads WSHSY; CDR2 reads SAAADI. The CDR3 covers 13 residues. Trimming took 7 bases from V and 7 from J, leaving 11 bases between them.

The CDR3 loop reads CASSLIQGGEKLFF. The CDR3 DNA reads TGCGCCAGCAGCTTGATACAGGGGGGAGAAAAACTGTTTTTT. The V gene is TRBV5-1, the J gene TRBJ1-4; the match to TRBD1 covers 8 bases. This CDR3 has 14 residues. Germline V gene data show CDR1 as SGHRS and CDR2 as YFSETQ. V lost 1 base and J lost 8; bases outside the gene matches: 4.

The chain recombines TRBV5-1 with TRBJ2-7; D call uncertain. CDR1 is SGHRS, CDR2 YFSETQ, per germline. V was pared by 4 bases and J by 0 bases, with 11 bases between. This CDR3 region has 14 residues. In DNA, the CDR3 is TGCGCCAGCAGCCCTCTGGGCAGCTCCTACGAGCAGTACGTC. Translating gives CASSPLGSSYEQYV.

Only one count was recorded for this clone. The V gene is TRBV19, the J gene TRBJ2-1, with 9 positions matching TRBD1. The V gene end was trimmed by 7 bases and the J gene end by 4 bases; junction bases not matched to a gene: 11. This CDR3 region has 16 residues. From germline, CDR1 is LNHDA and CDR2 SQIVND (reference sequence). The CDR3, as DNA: TGTGCCAGTACCAAGTCCCAGGGACAGGGATACAATGAGCAGTTCTTC. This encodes CASTKSQGQGYNEQFF.

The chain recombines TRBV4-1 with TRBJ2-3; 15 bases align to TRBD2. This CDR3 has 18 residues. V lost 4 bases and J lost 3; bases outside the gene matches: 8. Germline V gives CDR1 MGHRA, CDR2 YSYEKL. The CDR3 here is CASSRTSGGAGITDTQYF. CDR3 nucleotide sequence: TGCGCCAGCAGCCGGACTAGCGGGGGGGCCGGCATTACAGATACGCAGTATTTT.

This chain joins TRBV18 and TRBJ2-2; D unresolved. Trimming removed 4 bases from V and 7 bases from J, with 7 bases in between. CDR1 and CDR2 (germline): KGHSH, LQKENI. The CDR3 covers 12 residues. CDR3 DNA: TGTGCCAGCTCACGCGGAGTCGGGGAGCTGTTTTTT. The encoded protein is CASSRGVGELFF.

The CDR3 is CASSLDYSYNSPLHF. The CDR3 DNA is TGCGCCAGCAGCTTGGATTACTCCTATAATTCACCCCTCCACTTT. The chain carries TRBV5-1 and TRBJ1-6, with D hard to call. Germline CDR1 and CDR2: SGHRS and YFSETQ. V was pared by 0 bases and J by 0 bases, with 4 bases between. This CDR3 contains 15 residues.